This T cell receptor (beta chain) was identified in a study of shared clonotypes between healthy human individuals (dated by TCRdb to 2020 to 2021). Broadly, across the study: The cohort included three men and two women between 18 and 49 years of age. For each donor, CD4 naive and CD4 memory were each given three plates, CD8 naive was given two plates, and CD8 memory was given one plate. The study deeply sequenced blood TCR repertoires of several healthy adults to estimate repertoire size and the extent of clonotype sharing between individuals. To increase sequencing depth and limit assay-specific biases, TCR repertoire library preparation and sequencing were carried out by different laboratories using diverse techniques. Between about 0.9 and 9 billion PBMCs per donor were obtained by leukapheresis. The paper's findings and limits, for the study overall: Compared with non-shared clonotypes, clonotypes shared by all four sorted-subset donors had higher generation probabilities. Because the study included only a small number of donors, the genetic and exposure-history diversity represented was limited. Rarefaction of sorted-subset datasets indicated incomplete sequencing despite the large sequencing depth. Based on pairwise subsampling, the degree of clonotype sharing among donors was expected to be affected by sequencing depth. About 4.5% of naive CD4, 3.5% of naive CD8, 2.3% of memory CD4, and 0.4% of memory CD8 clonotypes were shared across several donors. Sampling was restricted to blood, and TCR repertoires in tissues likely differ from the TCR repertoires found in blood. Larger estimated clonotype richness was generally found for naive subsets than for memory subsets.

As regards this clone: Its recognized antigen is unknown. No per-base quality is available; no much larger clone lies one base away.

Using the deep immunoSEQ assay, TCR CDR3 regions were amplified from genomic DNA by multiplex PCR. Extracted genomic DNA from each cell subset was spread evenly across all wells of several immunoSEQ 96-well plates, with each plate serving as a replicate. Each replicate PCR for sorted subsets received 150 to 250 ng genomic DNA, equal to tens of thousands of T cell genomes. The purified libraries were quantified using a Qubit 3.0 fluorometer, sized with a Bioanalyzer 2100, and then quantified again using the KAPA Library Quantification kit. Every immunoSEQ 96-well plate was sequenced on a separate single-read 150-cycle Illumina NextSeq 550 flow cell. Under the source paper's analysis protocol: Because the immunoSEQ output included only junctional sequences and no quality scores, the filtering could not be the same as the filtering used for full-length reads. To assign V/J genes and CDR3, sequences were annotated using PyIR, a Python wrapper for IgBLAST v1.9, with IMGT germline references. Reads with weak V/J assignments (E-value above 1e-6), missing CDR3, stop codons, out-of-frame junctions, or ambiguous translated residues were removed. A V3J clonotype was defined by an identical inferred V gene, J gene, and CDR3 amino acid sequence. The percentage overlap between two repertoires was calculated by dividing the number of shared unique clonotypes by the size of the smaller repertoire. Repertoire richness was assessed with RTK rarefaction, the Chao1 estimator, and Recon v2.1 estimates of unobserved clonotypes. Generation probabilities for all TCRbeta clonotypes obtained by the gDNA method from a handful of donors were computed using OLGA. Not all clones reach the TCRdb copy of this immuneACCESS table, which keeps in-frame sequences only. Checked studies attribute under half of the gap to unresolved V genes and leave the rest unexplained. The V and J calls and clone size are taken from that table; D and trimming were inferred from the DNA. Across this sample there are 2 million to 2.5 million clones, with 85% to 95% seen only once. More than 0.35% of the sample belongs to the ten largest clones.

The V and J ends are trimmed by 3 bases and 0 bases, leaving 8 bases between them. The CDR3 spans 14 residues, from the cysteine through the phenylalanine. The CDR3 DNA has 42 bases and is translated from base 1. CDR1 and CDR2 are read off the germline V gene as SGHTA and FQGNSA. The donors were healthy, HIV-negative adults who had no recently reported acute infections or vaccinations. Every donor was a Caucasian adult residing in Nashville, Tennessee, USA. CD4+ T cells were enriched by magnetic negative selection; naive cells were then positively selected on CD45RA, and the negative fraction formed the memory subset. Blood was obtained by leukapheresis, after which PBMCs were separated by Ficoll-Histopaque density gradient centrifugation and cryopreserved in liquid nitrogen vapor phase. Analytical flow cytometry was used to check the purity and quantity of every magnetically sorted T cell population. Genomic DNA was isolated from every sorted fraction and measured by UV absorbance on a Nanodrop 2000c.

The sequenced material came from naive CD4+ T cells from PBMCs. The cell subset or site label here, explained by the study, means: CD45RA+ positively selected. The chain is assembled from TRBV7-2 and TRBJ2-5, with the D gene uncertain. The source is a man aged 18 to 30 in good health. Some clones in this sample may be carry-over from other donors' samples. This receptor has the CDR3 CASSFHPYQETQYF. The sequence in DNA is TGTGCCAGCAGCTTCCACCCGTACCAAGAGACCCAGTACTTC.